Shown below are 3 T cell receptor beta chains from a single sample sequenced in a study of cytomegalovirus exposure and HLA in healthy donors. Clones were read by immunoSEQ multiplex PCR, and TCRdb kept only the in-frame ones, dropping some. There are about 50,000 clones in the sample; around 93% occur only once, and roughly 1.7% lies in the top ten. The sample was PBMCs. The source is a young woman in good health and CMV-seropositive.

The rearrangement uses TRBV19 and TRBJ2-1; D is ambiguous. The CDR3 is 12 amino acids. Deletions cut 6 bases from V and 9 bases from J, with 12 bases between. The V gene's germline CDR1 is LNHDA and CDR2 SQIVND (reference sequence). CDR3 in amino acids: CASSPGYAEQFF. In DNA, the CDR3 is TGTGCCAGTAGCCCGGGTTACGCTGAGCAGTTCTTC. The whole variable domain, remainder taken from reference TRBV19 and TRBJ2-1, is DGGITQSPKYLFRKEGQNVTLSCEQNLNHDAMYWYRQDPGQGLRLIYYSQIVNDFQKGDIAEGYSVSREKKESFPLTVTSAQKNPTAFYLCASSPGYAEQFFGPGTRLTVL.

CDR3 protein: CASRGQGPGELFF. CDR3 nucleotides: TGTGCCAGCAGGGGACAGGGCCCCGGGGAGCTGTTTTTT. The chain recombines TRBV28 with TRBJ2-2; 9 nucleotides agree with TRBD1. CDR1 is MDHEN, CDR2 SYDVKM, per germline. Germline trimming cut 6 bases from V and 6 bases from J; bases unmatched to any gene: 2. The CDR3 consists of 13 residues. The complete variable domain, with remaining parts taken from reference TRBV28 and TRBJ2-2, reads DVKVTQSSRYLVKRTGEKVFLECVQDMDHENMFWYRQDPGLGLRLIYFSYDVKMKEKGDIPEGYSVSREKKERFSLILESASTNQTSMYLCASRGQGPGELFFGEGSRLTVL.

The chain couples TRBV14 to TRBJ2-7; unclear D gene. In germline, CDR1 is SGHDN, CDR2 FVKESK. The ends were cut back, 4 bases at V and 5 bases at J, with 12 bases in the middle. The CDR3 extends over 13 amino acids. The DNA for the CDR3 is TGTGCCAGCAGCCCGAAGCTCCTCCACGAGCAGTACTTC. This codes for CASSPKLLHEQYF.